This passage covers 20 T cell receptor beta chains from one sample sequenced in a study of cytomegalovirus exposure and HLA in healthy donors. The PCR used 60 Vbeta and 13 Jbeta primers. Generated by immunoSEQ multiplex PCR, the TCRdb table keeps only in-frame clones and is missing some. This sample yields 100,000 to 120,000 clones, of which around 85% are seen a single time; around 1.9% belongs to the top ten. Input material: PBMCs. These receptors came from a man aged 35-49 years in good health and CMV-seronegative.

This chain links TRBV15 with TRBJ1-5; 12 bases match TRBD1. Germline CDR1 is LNHNV and CDR2 is YYDKDF (reference sequence). The CDR3 is 17 amino acids. V lost 0 bases to trimming and J lost 6 bases; unmatched junction nucleotides: 6. Written as DNA, the CDR3 is TGTGCCACCAGCAGAGATCGGGGACAGGGGGCCAGTCAGCCCCAGCATTTT. Translating it yields CATSRDRGQGASQPQHF.

The chain uses TRBV10-3 and TRBJ1-2; the D gene is possibly TRBD1 (5 bases). The germline V gene has CDR1 ENHRY and CDR2 SYGVKD. V lost 4 bases, J lost 2 bases, and 14 bases lay in between. The CDR3 length is 15 residues. CDR3 in DNA: TGTGCCATCAGTGTTCAGGGCACCCCCAACTATGGCTACACCTTC. The encoded protein is CAISVQGTPNYGYTF.

The chain joins TRBV25-1 to TRBJ2-1, with D unresolved. This CDR3 comprises 12 residues. Trimming stripped 4 bases from V and 4 bases from J, with 5 bases between. CDR1 and CDR2 (germline): MGHDK, SYGVNS. The CDR3 spells CASSVAYNEQFF. CDR3 nucleotides: TGTGCCAGCAGTGTAGCTTACAATGAGCAGTTCTTC.

In nucleotides, the CDR3 is TGTGCCAGCAGTGAACAGGGGGCGCAGGGCACCGGGGAGCTGTTTTTT. Translating gives CASSEQGAQGTGELFF. This rearrangement joins TRBV2 to TRBJ2-2, with 8 bases that match TRBD1. The CDR3 is made up of 16 amino acids. Germline V lookup: CDR1 SNHLY, CDR2 FYNNEI. V was clipped by 2 bases and J by 4 bases; unmatched bases: 6.

This chain joins TRBV29-1 and TRBJ1-6; no clear D. The CDR3 loop spans 13 amino acids. CDR1 is SQVTM and CDR2 is ANQGSEA in the germline V gene. The chain's CDR3 is CSAGSPPNSPLHF. The CDR3 region has the DNA TGCAGTGCCGGGTCTCCCCCTAATTCACCCCTCCACTTT.

The genes are TRBV20-1 and TRBJ1-1, with D unresolved. The germline gives CDR1 DFQATT, CDR2 SNEGSKA (reference sequence). The CDR3 runs 11 residues. V dropped 6 bases and J dropped 0 bases, with 5 bases sitting between them. CDR3 in amino acids: CSARVNTEAFF. For the CDR3, the DNA is TGCAGTGCCCGAGTGAACACTGAAGCTTTCTTT.

Written as DNA, the CDR3 is TGTGCCAGCAGTCCCTGGACAGACTACGAGCAGTACTTC. Encoded protein: CASSPWTDYEQYF. The V call is TRBV6-5, the J call TRBJ2-7; D might be TRBD1 (6 bases). The CDR3 spans 13 residues. The germline V and J ends were trimmed by 5 bases and 3 bases, with 11 bases remaining between them. Germline V gene data show CDR1 as MNHEY and CDR2 as SVGAGI.

The chain has TRBV5-4 and TRBJ2-7, with TRBD1 matching over 8 bases. The CDR3 runs 13 residues. Germline CDR1 SGHNT, CDR2 YYREEE (reference sequence). The V segment lost 1 base and the J segment 5 bases; nucleotides outside the gene matches: 2. CDR3 sequence reads: CASSLQGANEQYF. The CDR3 DNA reads TGTGCCAGCAGCTTGCAGGGGGCCAACGAGCAGTACTTC.

The chain recombines TRBV5-1 with TRBJ2-1, with 10 positions matching TRBD1. The V and J ends lost 3 bases and 8 bases, in that order; junction bases with no gene match: 17. Germline CDR1 is SGHRS and CDR2 is YFSETQ. CDR3 length equals 18 residues. This CDR3 reads CASSWLNGGDRGYDEQFF. Here the CDR3 DNA reads TGCGCCAGCAGCTGGCTCAACGGCGGGGACAGGGGATACGATGAGCAGTTCTTC.

The J gene is TRBJ1-1, the V gene TRBV2; D is uncertain. Germline assignment: CDR1 SNHLY and CDR2 FYNNEI. V was shortened by 7 bases and J by 0 bases, with 9 bases between the two germline ends. CDR3 length: 13 residues. The CDR3 DNA sequence: TGTGCCAGCAAGGAGGAATTGAACACTGAAGCTTTCTTT. Translation: CASKEELNTEAFF.

V usage is TRBV28 and J usage is TRBJ2-5; perhaps TRBD2 as D (6 bases). V was shortened by 6 bases and J by 5 bases, with 10 bases between the two germline ends. The germline CDR1 and CDR2 sequences are MDHEN and SYDVKM. This CDR3 region has 12 residues. The CDR3: CASSRGWETQYF. In nucleotides, the CDR3 is TGTGCCAGCAGCCGGGGGTGGGAGACCCAGTACTTC.

This chain joins TRBV19 and TRBJ2-5; D perhaps matches TRBD1 (5 bases). V was trimmed by 5 bases and J by 7 bases, leaving 20 bases between them. Looked up from germline, CDR1 is LNHDA and CDR2 is SQIVND (reference sequence). CDR3 length: 15 amino acids. CDR3: CASSVRGSLMVTQYF. CDR3 nucleotide sequence: TGTGCCAGTAGTGTAAGGGGTAGTCTGATGGTGACCCAGTACTTC.

The chain joins TRBV6-1 to TRBJ1-2; D possibly corresponds to TRBD1 (6 bases). The germline V and J ends were trimmed by 6 bases and 5 bases, with 19 bases remaining between them. The CDR3 is 15 residues long. Germline lookup yields CDR1 MNHNS and CDR2 SASEGT. CDR3 loop: CASRAVTGKEYGYTF. CDR3 nucleotide sequence: TGTGCCAGCAGGGCAGTGACAGGCAAAGAGTATGGCTACACCTTC.

The genes are TRBV6-5 and TRBJ2-5; a possible D gene is TRBD1 (5 bases). CDR1 is MNHEY, CDR2 SVGAGI, per germline. V lost 0 bases, J lost 2 bases, and 13 bases lay in between. The CDR3 extends over 16 amino acids. CDR3 loop: CASSYSNKAGQETQYF. CDR3 sequence (DNA): TGTGCCAGCAGTTACTCGAACAAGGCAGGGCAAGAGACCCAGTACTTC.

The rearrangement uses TRBV5-5 and TRBJ2-3; 7 bases align to TRBD1. The length of the CDR3 is 14 residues. V was pared by 0 bases and J by 5 bases, with 3 bases of the junction left unmatched. The germline gives CDR1 SGHKS, CDR2 YYEKEE (reference sequence). CDR3 nucleotide sequence: TGTGCCAGCAGCTTGGTATCAGGGGGAGATACGCAGTATTTT. Its protein product is CASSLVSGGDTQYF.

This sequence joins TRBV28 and TRBJ1-2; 8 bases agree with TRBD1. J lost 5 bases, V lost 1 base, and 9 bases had no gene match. Germline lookup yields CDR1 MDHEN and CDR2 SYDVKM. The CDR3 is 16 amino acids. CDR3 nucleotide sequence: TGTGCCAGCAGTTTATTCGCCGGACAGGGAGGGTATGGCTACACCTTC. Its translation is CASSLFAGQGGYGYTF.

The chain carries TRBV30 and TRBJ1-4; perhaps TRBD1 as D (5 bases). CDR3 length: 15 residues. Germline CDR1 GTSNPN, CDR2 SVGIG (reference sequence). V was clipped by 3 bases and J by 5 bases, with 16 bases between them. CDR3 nucleotides: TGTGCCTGGAGCCTAAGCCAGGGCTTAAATGAAAAACTGTTTTTT. Translated, it gives CAWSLSQGLNEKLFF.

The gene calls are TRBV19 and TRBJ2-5, with D perhaps TRBD2 (6 bases). Germline V CDR1 and CDR2: LNHDA, SQIVND (reference sequence). Trimming shortened V by 4 bases and J by 5 bases, and 8 bases separated the two germline ends. The CDR3 consists of 12 residues. The CDR3 DNA sequence: TGTGCCAGTAGTAGACTAGGGGAGACCCAGTACTTC. This encodes CASSRLGETQYF.

The rearrangement links TRBV7-6 to TRBJ2-5, with D possibly TRBD1 on 6 matching bases. Germline loops: CDR1 SGHVS, CDR2 FNYEAQ. V lost 5 bases and J 7 bases, leaving 11 bases between the germline ends. The CDR3 is made up of 12 amino acids. DNA of the CDR3: TGTGCCAGCAGCCCGGACAGTTGGACCCAGTACTTC. Translation: CASSPDSWTQYF.

V usage is TRBV5-8 and J usage is TRBJ1-2; TRBD1 aligns across 7 bases. The junction had 4 bases not matched to a gene; V was cut back by 3 bases and J by 5 bases. The germline gives CDR1 SGHTS, CDR2 YDEGEE. The CDR3 has 13 amino acids. The CDR3 protein is CASSSGTAYGYTF. The CDR3 region has the DNA TGTGCCAGCAGCTCGGGGACAGCTTATGGCTACACCTTC.